This record concerns one T cell receptor (beta chain) sequence. Its antigen is not identified. The sample holds other DNA sequences that translate to the same CDR3. This entry is derived from a study of T cell responses to AZD1222 COVID-19 vaccine. Overall study findings and caveats: Spike-specific TCR depth and breadth grew after two AZD1222 doses. After the peak T cell response, and only then, were repertoires sampled. Targeting of unmutated variant regions was reportedly seen in nearly half of spike-specific TCRs.

Sequencing was performed with immunoSEQ multiplex PCR; in TCRdb, only in-frame clones are kept and a portion is missing. The sample shows 150,000 to 200,000 clones, approximately 93% of them seen only once. The CDR3 extends over 12 amino acids. Germline CDR1 and CDR2: LGHNA and YSLEER. V lost 4 bases to trimming and J lost 4 bases, with 5 bases between them. The sequenced sample was peripheral blood, obtained 28 days after the second AZD1222 dose. The receptor was derived from an adult who received the AZD1222 COVID-19 vaccine. The chain links TRBV4-3 to TRBJ1-5; no reliable D call. The CDR3 region is CASSLGNQPQHF. As DNA, the CDR3 is TGCGCCAGCAGCCTTGGGAATCAGCCCCAGCATTTT.